Below, 10 T cell receptor beta chains from the same sample are listed, as sequenced in a study of CD8+CD57+ T cells in acquired aplastic anemia. Genomic DNA acted as the template from which TCR beta VDJ combination and CDR3 sequence profiling were carried out. TCRdb ran MiXCR on the reads and lists one entry per CDR3 protein. The table lists around 180,000 distinct CDR3 sequences, over 60% of them singletons, with just over 45% in the top ten. The specimen sequenced was sorted CD4+, CD8+, or CD8+CD57+ T cells (not recorded which) from PBMCs. The receptor set was obtained from a human donor with severe aplastic anemia or a healthy control (not recorded which).

This clonotype was seen a few times. V and J are TRBV10-3 and TRBJ1-3; 8 nucleotides agree with TRBD1. This CDR3 comprises 12 residues. Looked up from germline, CDR1 is ENHRY and CDR2 is SYGVKD. Losses at the gene ends were 5 bases for V and 8 bases for J; bases not matched to a gene: 2. The CDR3 reads CAISTTGDTIYF. The CDR3 DNA reads TGTGCCATCAGTACGACAGGGGACACCATATATTTT.

This clonotype was counted at least ten times. V is TRBV6-5 and J is TRBJ1-2; D might be TRBD1 (5 bases). CDR1 and CDR2 (germline): MNHEY, SVGAGI. Deletions cut 0 bases from V and 5 bases from J, with 13 bases between. The CDR3 runs to 15 residues. CDR3 sequence (DNA): TGTGCCAGCAGTTACTCGAATCCAGGGTTGTATGGCTACACCTTC. It translates to CASSYSNPGLYGYTF.

This clonotype has a count of ten or more. The chain carries TRBV6-1 and TRBJ2-7, with D possibly called TRBD1 or TRBD2 (6 bases each). The CDR3 contains 14 residues. Trimming took off 6 bases at V and 0 bases at J, with 12 bases between the two ends. Germline CDR1 reads MNHNS; CDR2 reads SASEGT. The CDR3 nucleotides read TGTGCCAGCAGGGAGGGGGGTGTCTCCTACGAGCAGTACTTC. Amino acid sequence: CASREGGVSYEQYF.

The chain uses TRBV3-1 and TRBJ2-7; D is tentatively TRBD1 or TRBD2 (5 bases each). Germline CDR1 is LGHDT and CDR2 is YNNKEL (reference sequence). The V and J ends lost 5 bases and 2 bases respectively, with 13 bases between them. This CDR3 comprises 14 residues. The DNA for the CDR3 is TGTGCCAGCAGCTTTAACCCGGGACCCTACGAGCAGTACTTC. Its protein product is CASSFNPGPYEQYF.

The rearrangement uses TRBV10-3 and TRBJ1-6, with 8 bases matching TRBD1. V was pared by 2 bases and J by 8 bases, with 5 bases of the junction left unmatched. Looked up from germline, CDR1 is ENHRY and CDR2 is SYGVKD. The CDR3 runs 15 residues. The CDR3 protein is CAISEGSTGDSPLHF. CDR3 nucleotides: TGTGCCATCAGTGAGGGGTCGACAGGGGATTCACCCCTCCACTTT.

V is TRBV7-3 and J is TRBJ1-1; 7 nucleotides agree with TRBD1. The CDR3 contains 14 residues. From germline, CDR1 is SGHTA and CDR2 FQGTGA. The V and J ends lost 7 bases and 2 bases, in that order; junction bases with no gene match: 7. The CDR3 reads CASNEGAGNTEAFF. For the CDR3, the DNA is TGTGCCAGCAACGAGGGGGCGGGAAACACTGAAGCTTTCTTT.

This clonotype was observed a handful of times. CDR3 region: CASSTDENQPQHF. The CDR3 DNA reads TGTGCCAGCAGCACCGACGAGAATCAGCCCCAGCATTTT. The rearrangement joins TRBV7-6 to TRBJ1-5; D is ambiguous. The V end was cut by 5 bases, the J end by 4 bases, with 9 bases between. The CDR3 covers 13 residues. The germline V gene has CDR1 SGHVS and CDR2 FNYEAQ.

The V and J genes are TRBV7-9 and TRBJ2-3; the match to TRBD2 covers 9 bases. Germline assignment: CDR1 SEHNR and CDR2 FQNEAQ (reference sequence). The CDR3 spans 16 residues. V dropped 4 bases and J dropped 7; count of bases not matched to a gene: 12. CDR3 sequence reads: CASSSLAGVEGYTQYF. DNA for the CDR3: TGTGCCAGCAGCTCATTAGCGGGGGTGGAGGGATATACGCAGTATTTT.

The rearrangement links TRBV25-1 to TRBJ2-5, with D perhaps matching TRBD1 (6 bases). V was trimmed by 10 bases and J by 2 bases, leaving 23 bases between them. There are 16 residues in the CDR3. The V gene's germline CDR1 is MGHDK and CDR2 SYGVNS. CDR3 loop: CATVTGPGHMQETQYF. The CDR3 bases are TGTGCCACCGTTACGGGACCGGGACACATGCAAGAGACCCAGTACTTC.

About this clonotype: The CDR3 does not end in the conserved phenylalanine or tryptophan, so this is likely a read error. The DNA is left out, because the CDR3 cannot be placed on it with certainty; the CDR3 is given as TCRdb lists it. V gene TRBV29-1 combines with J gene TRBJ1-2; the D segment call TRBD1 is taken from the table without a DNA check. Germline CDR1 is SQVTM and CDR2 is ANQGSEA. The CDR3 spans 10 residues, counting both ends. The CDR3 spells CSVWGTGDTY.